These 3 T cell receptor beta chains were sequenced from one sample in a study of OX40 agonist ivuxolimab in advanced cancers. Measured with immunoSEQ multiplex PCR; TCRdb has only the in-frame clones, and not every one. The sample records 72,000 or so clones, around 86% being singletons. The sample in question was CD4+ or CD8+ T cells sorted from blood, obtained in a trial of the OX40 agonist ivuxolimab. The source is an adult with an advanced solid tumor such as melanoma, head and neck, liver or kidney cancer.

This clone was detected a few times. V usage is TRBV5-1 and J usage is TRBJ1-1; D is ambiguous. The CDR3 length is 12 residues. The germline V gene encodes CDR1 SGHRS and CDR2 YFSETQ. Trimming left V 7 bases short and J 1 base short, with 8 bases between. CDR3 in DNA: TGCGCCAGCGGTGAGGAGAACACTGAAGCTTTCTTT. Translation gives CASGEENTEAFF.

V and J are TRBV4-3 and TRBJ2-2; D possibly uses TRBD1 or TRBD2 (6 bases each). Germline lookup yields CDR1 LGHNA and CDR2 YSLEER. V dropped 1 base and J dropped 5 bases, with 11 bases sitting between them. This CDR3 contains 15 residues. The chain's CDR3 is CASSQVRGGTGELFF. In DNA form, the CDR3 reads TGCGCCAGCAGCCAAGTCAGGGGAGGAACCGGGGAGCTGTTTTTT.

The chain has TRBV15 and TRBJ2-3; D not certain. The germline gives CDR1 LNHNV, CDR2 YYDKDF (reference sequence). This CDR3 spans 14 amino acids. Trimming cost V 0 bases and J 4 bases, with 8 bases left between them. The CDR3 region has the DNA TGTGCCACCAGCAGAGATTCTAGTTCAGATACGCAGTATTTT. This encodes CATSRDSSSDTQYF.